This TCR beta chain derives from a study of blood T cells in healthy people across ages. The CDR3 is 13 residues long. Germline CDR1 and CDR2: ENHRY and SYGVKD. The ends were cut back, 11 bases at V and 5 bases at J, with 16 bases in the middle. Primed by a sample-barcoded 5' primer and a J-beta primer mix, a second PCR proceeded for roughly 6 to 12 cycles. TCRdb used MiXCR to reprocess the 5' RACE reads, holding one entry per CDR3 protein. This sample has roughly 1,500,000 distinct CDR3 sequences; approximately 32% occur once, and the top ten carry 11%. In this sample, this clonotype turned up a few times.

The TCR comes from a woman in her twenties or thirties in good health. Sequencing used blood. The rearrangement uses TRBV10-3 and TRBJ2-1; tentative D call: TRBD2 (5 bases). The chain's CDR3 is CAFRGRLNNEQFF. CDR3 DNA sequence: TGTGCCTTCCGGGGAAGGCTTAACAATGAGCAGTTCTTC.